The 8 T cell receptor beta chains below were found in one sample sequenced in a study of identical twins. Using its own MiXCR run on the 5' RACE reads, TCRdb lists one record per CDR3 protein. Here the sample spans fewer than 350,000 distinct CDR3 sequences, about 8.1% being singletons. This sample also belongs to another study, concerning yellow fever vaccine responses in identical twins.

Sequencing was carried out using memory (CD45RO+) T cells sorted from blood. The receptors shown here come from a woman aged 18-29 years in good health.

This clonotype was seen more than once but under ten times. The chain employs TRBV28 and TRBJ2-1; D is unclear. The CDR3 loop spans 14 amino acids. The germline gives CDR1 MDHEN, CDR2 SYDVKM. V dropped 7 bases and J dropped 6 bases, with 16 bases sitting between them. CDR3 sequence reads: CASTSLPGGNEQFF. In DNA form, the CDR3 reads TGTGCCAGCACCTCCCTCCCGGGCGGCAATGAGCAGTTCTTC.

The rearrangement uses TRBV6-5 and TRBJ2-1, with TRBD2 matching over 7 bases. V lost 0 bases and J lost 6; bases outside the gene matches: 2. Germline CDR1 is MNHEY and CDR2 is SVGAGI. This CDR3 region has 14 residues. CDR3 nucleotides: TGTGCCAGCAGTTACTCCGGGGGGATCAATGAGCAGTTCTTC. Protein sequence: CASSYSGGINEQFF.

For the CDR3, the DNA is TGTGCCAGCAGTGAAGACGGAACCTACTACGAGCAGTACGTC. Encoded protein: CASSEDGTYYEQYV. The gene calls are TRBV25-1 and TRBJ2-7; no clear D. This CDR3 region has 14 residues. V lost 2 bases to trimming and J lost 3 bases, with 11 bases between them. The germline V gene encodes CDR1 MGHDK and CDR2 SYGVNS.

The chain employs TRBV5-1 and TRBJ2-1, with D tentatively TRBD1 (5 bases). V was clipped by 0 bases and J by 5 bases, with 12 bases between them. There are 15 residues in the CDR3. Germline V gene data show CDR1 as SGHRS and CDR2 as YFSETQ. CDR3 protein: CASSLVDPTDNEQFF. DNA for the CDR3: TGCGCCAGCAGCTTGGTTGACCCGACAGACAATGAGCAGTTCTTC.

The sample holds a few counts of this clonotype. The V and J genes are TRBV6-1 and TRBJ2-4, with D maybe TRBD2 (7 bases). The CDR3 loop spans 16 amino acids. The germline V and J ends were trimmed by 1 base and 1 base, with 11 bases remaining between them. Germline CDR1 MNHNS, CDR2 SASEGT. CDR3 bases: TGTGCCAGCAGTGAAGAGGGGGAGGGGGCCAAAAACATTCAGTACTTC. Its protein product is CASSEEGEGAKNIQYF.

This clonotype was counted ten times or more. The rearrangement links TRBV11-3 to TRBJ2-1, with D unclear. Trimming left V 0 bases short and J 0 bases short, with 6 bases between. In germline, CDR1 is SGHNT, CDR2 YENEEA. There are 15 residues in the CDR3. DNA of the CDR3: TGTGCCAGCAGCTTAGAAGGATCCTCCTACAATGAGCAGTTCTTC. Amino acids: CASSLEGSSYNEQFF. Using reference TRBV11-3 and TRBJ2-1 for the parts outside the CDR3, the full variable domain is EAGVVQSPRYKIIEKKQPVAFWCNPISGHNTLYWYLQNLGQGPELLIRYENEEAVDDSQLPKDRFSAERLKGVDSTLKIQPAELGDSAVYLCASSLEGSSYNEQFFGPGTRLTVL.

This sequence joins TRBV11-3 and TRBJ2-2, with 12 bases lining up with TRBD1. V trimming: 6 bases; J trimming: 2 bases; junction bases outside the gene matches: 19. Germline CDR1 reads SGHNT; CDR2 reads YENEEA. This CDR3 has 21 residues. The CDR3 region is CASRQERDRGRSGRNTGELFF. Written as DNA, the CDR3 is TGTGCCAGCAGACAAGAGAGGGACAGGGGGCGCTCGGGGCGTAACACCGGGGAGCTGTTTTTT.

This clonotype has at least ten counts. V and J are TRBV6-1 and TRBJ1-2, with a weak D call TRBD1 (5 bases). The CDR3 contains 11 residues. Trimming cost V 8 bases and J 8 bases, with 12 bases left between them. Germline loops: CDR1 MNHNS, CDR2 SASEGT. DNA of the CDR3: TGTGCCAGCGGGCAGGGTGGCGGCTACACCTTC. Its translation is CASGQGGGYTF.